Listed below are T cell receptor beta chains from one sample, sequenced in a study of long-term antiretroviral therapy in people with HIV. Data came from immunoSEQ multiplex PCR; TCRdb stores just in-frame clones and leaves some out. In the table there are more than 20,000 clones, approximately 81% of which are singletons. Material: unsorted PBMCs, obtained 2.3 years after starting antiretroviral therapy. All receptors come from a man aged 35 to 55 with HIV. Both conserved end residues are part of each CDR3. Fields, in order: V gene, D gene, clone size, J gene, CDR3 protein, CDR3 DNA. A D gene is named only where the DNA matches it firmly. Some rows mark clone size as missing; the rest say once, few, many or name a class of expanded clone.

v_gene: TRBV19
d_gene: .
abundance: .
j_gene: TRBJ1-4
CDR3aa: CASSPRGVVHSEDEKLFF
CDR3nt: TGTGCCAGTAGTCCCCGTGGGGTCGTGCACAGTGAAGATGAAAAACTGTTTTTT

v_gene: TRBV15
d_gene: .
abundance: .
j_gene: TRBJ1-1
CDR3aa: CATSRGGDTEAFF
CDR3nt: TGTGCCACCAGCAGAGGGGGTGACACTGAAGCTTTCTTT

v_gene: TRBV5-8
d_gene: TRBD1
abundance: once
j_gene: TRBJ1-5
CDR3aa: CASSWGQPYQPQHF
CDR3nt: TGTGCCAGCAGCTGGGGACAGCCATATCAGCCCCAGCATTTT

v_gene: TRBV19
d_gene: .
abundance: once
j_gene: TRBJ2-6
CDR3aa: CASSIDRAGANVLTF
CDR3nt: TGTGCCAGTAGTATTGATAGGGCTGGGGCCAACGTCCTGACTTTC

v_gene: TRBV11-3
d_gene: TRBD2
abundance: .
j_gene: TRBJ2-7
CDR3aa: CASSLLLAGGEQYF
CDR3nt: TGTGCCAGCAGCTTACTACTAGCGGGAGGTGAGCAGTACTTC

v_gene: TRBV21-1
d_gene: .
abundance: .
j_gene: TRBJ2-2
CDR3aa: CASSKRSGLAGPNTGELFF
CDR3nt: TGTGCCAGCAGCAAAAGGTCTGGACTAGCGGGACCGAACACCGGGGAGCTGTTTTTT

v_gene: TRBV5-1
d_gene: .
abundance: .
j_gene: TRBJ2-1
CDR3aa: CASSLGNEQFF
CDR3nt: TGCGCCAGCAGCTTGGGGAATGAGCAGTTCTTC

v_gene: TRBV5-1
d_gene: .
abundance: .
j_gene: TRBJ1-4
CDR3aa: CASSLAGGGAPEKLFF
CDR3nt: TGCGCCAGCAGCTTGGCGGGCGGAGGCGCCCCGGAAAAACTGTTTTTT

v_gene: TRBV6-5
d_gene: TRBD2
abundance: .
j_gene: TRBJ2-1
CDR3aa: CASSYESSGRHGEQFF
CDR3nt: TGTGCCAGCAGTTACGAATCCAGCGGGAGGCACGGAGAGCAGTTCTTC

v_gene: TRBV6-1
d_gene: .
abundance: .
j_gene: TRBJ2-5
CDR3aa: CASSEAPGIVETQYF
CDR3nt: TGTGCCAGCAGTGAAGCCCCGGGGATAGTAGAGACCCAGTACTTC

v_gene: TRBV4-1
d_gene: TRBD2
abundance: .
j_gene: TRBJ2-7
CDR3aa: CASSQDRDGGRGQYF
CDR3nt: TGCGCCAGCAGCCAAGATCGGGACGGCGGGAGGGGGCAGTACTTC

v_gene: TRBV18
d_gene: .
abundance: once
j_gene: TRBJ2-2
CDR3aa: CASSPQPGTGELFF
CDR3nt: TGTGCCAGCTCACCTCAGCCAGGGACCGGGGAGCTGTTTTTT

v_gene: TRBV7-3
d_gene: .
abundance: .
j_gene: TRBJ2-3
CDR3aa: CASSPNRDLSTDTQYF
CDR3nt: TGTGCCAGCAGCCCCAACAGGGACCTAAGCACAGATACGCAGTATTTT

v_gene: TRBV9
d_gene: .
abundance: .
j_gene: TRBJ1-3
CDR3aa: CASSVAVSGNTIYF
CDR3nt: TGTGCCAGCAGCGTGGCTGTCTCTGGAAACACCATATATTTT

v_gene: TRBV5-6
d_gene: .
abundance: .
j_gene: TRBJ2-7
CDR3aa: CASSSFEYEQYF
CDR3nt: TGTGCCAGCAGCAGCTTTGAATACGAGCAGTACTTC

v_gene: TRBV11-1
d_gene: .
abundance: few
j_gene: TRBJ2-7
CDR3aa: CASSLDRGRNEQYF
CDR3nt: TGTGCCAGCAGCTTAGATCGGGGGAGAAACGAGCAGTACTTC

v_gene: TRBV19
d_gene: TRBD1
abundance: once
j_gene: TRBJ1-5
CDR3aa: CASSIGWGTGASNQPQHF
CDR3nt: TGTGCCAGTAGTATAGGATGGGGAACAGGGGCTAGCAATCAGCCCCAGCATTTT

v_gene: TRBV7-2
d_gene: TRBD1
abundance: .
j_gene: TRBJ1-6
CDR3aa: CASSLVGQGFNNSPLHF
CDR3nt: TGTGCCAGCAGCTTAGTTGGACAGGGTTTTAATAATTCACCCCTCCACTTT

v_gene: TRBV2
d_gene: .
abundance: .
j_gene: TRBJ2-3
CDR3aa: CASRDNTDTQYF
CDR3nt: TGTGCCAGCCGGGACAACACAGATACGCAGTATTTT

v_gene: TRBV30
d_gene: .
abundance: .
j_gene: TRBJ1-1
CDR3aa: CAWSVGAGETEAFF
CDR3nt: TGTGCCTGGAGTGTAGGGGCAGGGGAGACTGAAGCTTTCTTT

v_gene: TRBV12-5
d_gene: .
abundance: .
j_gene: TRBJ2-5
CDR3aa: CASGPGHGGIDTQYF
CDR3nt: TGTGCTAGTGGGCCAGGACATGGCGGGATTGATACCCAGTACTTC

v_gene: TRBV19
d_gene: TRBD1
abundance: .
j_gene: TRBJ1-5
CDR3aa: CASSSRSGTGGEMGQPQHF
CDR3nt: TGTGCCAGTAGTTCTAGATCCGGGACAGGGGGCGAGATGGGTCAGCCCCAGCATTTT

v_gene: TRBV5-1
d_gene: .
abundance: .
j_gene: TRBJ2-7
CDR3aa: CASSRLGGLGEQYF
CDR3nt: TGCGCCAGCAGCAGGCTCGGGGGTTTGGGGGAGCAGTACTTC

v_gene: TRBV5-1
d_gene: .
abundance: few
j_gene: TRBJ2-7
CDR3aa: CASTRDSPYDEQYF
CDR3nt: TGCGCCAGCACCCGAGACAGCCCTTATGACGAGCAGTACTTC

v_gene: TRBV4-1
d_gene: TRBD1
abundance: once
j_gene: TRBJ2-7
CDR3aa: CASSPQGSSSYEQYF
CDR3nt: TGCGCCAGCAGCCCACAGGGGTCAAGCTCCTACGAGCAGTACTTC

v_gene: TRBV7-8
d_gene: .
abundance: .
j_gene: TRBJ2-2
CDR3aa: CAPGPLNTGELFF
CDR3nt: TGTGCCCCAGGGCCGCTGAACACCGGGGAGCTGTTTTTT

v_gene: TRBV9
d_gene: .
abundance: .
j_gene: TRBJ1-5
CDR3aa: CASSAGSGNQPQHF
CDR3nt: TGTGCCAGCAGCGCAGGGTCTGGCAATCAGCCCCAGCATTTT

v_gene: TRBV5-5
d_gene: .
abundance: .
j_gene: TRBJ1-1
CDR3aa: CASSFPPIHPSDVAFF
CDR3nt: TGTGCCAGCAGCTTCCCCCCCATACACCCCAGTGATGTAGCTTTCTTT

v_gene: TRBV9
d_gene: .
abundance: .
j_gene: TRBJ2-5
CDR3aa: CASSPFGGRETQYF
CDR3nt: TGTGCCAGCAGCCCTTTCGGGGGGCGGGAGACCCAGTACTTC

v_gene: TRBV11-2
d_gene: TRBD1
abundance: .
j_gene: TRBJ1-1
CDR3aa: CASSFWGLFGTGVHAEAFF
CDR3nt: TGTGCCAGCAGCTTTTGGGGTTTATTCGGGACAGGGGTACACGCTGAAGCTTTCTTT

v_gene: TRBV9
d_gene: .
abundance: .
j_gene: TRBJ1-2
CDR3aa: CASSADSGGYTF
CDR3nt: TGTGCCAGCAGCGCGGACAGCGGGGGCTACACCTTC

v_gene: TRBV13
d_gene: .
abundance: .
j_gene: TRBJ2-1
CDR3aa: CASSQTGGLRGEQFF
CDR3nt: TGTGCCAGCAGCCAAACCGGAGGGCTGAGGGGTGAGCAGTTCTTC

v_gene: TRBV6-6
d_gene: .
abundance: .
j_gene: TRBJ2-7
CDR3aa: CASRSQSEQYF
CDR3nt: TGTGCCAGCAGGTCTCAGAGCGAGCAGTACTTC

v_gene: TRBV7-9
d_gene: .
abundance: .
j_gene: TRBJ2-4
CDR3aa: CASSPGQGNIQYF
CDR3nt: TGTGCCAGCAGCCCCGGCCAGGGAAACATTCAGTACTTC

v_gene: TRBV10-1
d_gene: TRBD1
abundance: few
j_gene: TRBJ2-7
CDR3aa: CASSAGTGETYEQYF
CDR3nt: TGCGCCAGCAGTGCCGGGACAGGGGAAACCTACGAGCAGTACTTC

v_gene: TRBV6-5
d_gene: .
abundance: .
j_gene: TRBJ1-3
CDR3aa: CASTMTVSSGNTIYF
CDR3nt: TGTGCCAGCACCATGACGGTCAGCTCTGGAAACACCATATATTTT

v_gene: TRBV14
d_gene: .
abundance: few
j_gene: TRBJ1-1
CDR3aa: CASSPGGTEAFF
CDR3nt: TGTGCCAGCAGCCCCGGTGGAACTGAAGCTTTCTTT

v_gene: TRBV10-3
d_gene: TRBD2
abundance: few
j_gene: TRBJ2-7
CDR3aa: CAISEASGYYEQYF
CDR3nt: TGTGCCATCAGTGAGGCTAGCGGCTACTACGAGCAGTACTTC

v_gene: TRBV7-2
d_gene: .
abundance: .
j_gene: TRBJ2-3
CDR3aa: CASSPRPGIGSDTQYF
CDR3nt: TGTGCCAGCAGCCCCCGACCGGGTATAGGATCAGATACGCAGTATTTT

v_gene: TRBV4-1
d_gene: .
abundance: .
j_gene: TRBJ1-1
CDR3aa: CASSPQLGNTEAFF
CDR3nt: TGCGCCAGCAGCCCCCAATTGGGAAACACTGAAGCTTTCTTT

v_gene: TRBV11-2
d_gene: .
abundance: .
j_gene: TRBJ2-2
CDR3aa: CASSLTLELFF
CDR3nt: TGTGCCAGCAGCTTGACGTTGGAGCTGTTTTTT

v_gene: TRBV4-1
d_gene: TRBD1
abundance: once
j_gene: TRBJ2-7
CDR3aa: CASSQGQGAFREQYF
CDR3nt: TGCGCCAGCAGCCAAGGGCAGGGGGCCTTCCGAGAGCAGTACTTC